These T cell receptor beta chains were read from a single sample in a study of cytomegalovirus exposure and HLA in healthy donors. The assay was immunoSEQ multiplex PCR, and TCRdb's table has in-frame clones only and misses some. The sample lists about 130,000 clones; about 87% were seen once. Material for sequencing was PBMCs. These receptors came from a young woman in good health and CMV-seropositive. Each CDR3 is given with its conserved first and last residue. D genes are given only for firm matches. A clone size is listed for some rows: how often the clone was seen (once, few, many), or a class if it is expanded.

clone size,J gene,V gene,D gene,CDR3 length,CDR3 DNA,CDR3 protein
once,TRBJ2-7,TRBV28,TRBD2,16,TGTGCCAGCAGCCCTGGAGGGGGCGGGGGGGCCTACGAGCAGTACTTC,CASSPGGGGGAYEQYF
NA,TRBJ2-7,TRBV29-1,NA,12,TGCAGCGCCGCGACTACCTCCTACGAGCAGTACTTC,CSAATTSYEQYF
NA,TRBJ2-2,TRBV19,TRBD2,17,TGTGCCAGTAGTATCAAGTCTCTGAGCGGGAGGTCCGGGGAGCTGTTTTTT,CASSIKSLSGRSGELFF
once,TRBJ2-1,TRBV6-1,TRBD2,14,TGTGCTTGCCGGGGGGAAAGAGTTAGCAATGAGCAGTTCTTC,CACRGERVSNEQFF
NA,TRBJ1-4,TRBV19,TRBD1,16,TGTGCCAGTAGTTCCCCAGGGGGCGTATCGTATGAAAAACTGTTTTTT,CASSSPGGVSYEKLFF
once,TRBJ1-2,TRBV28,NA,16,TGTGCCAGCAGTCCCCGGGGGTTTGAGCGCTACTATGGCTACACCTTC,CASSPRGFERYYGYTF
NA,TRBJ2-7,TRBV28,NA,14,TGTGCCAGCAGAGCCCGACTGAAGACCTACGAGCAGTACTTC,CASRARLKTYEQYF
NA,TRBJ2-7,TRBV29-1,NA,13,TGCAGCGTTGAGGGGGACTTACCCTACGAGCAGTACTTC,CSVEGDLPYEQYF
NA,TRBJ2-7,TRBV28,NA,16,TGTGCCAGCAGTTTTGTGTTTCGGGGGGCCTCCTACGAGCAGTACTTC,CASSFVFRGASYEQYF
NA,TRBJ1-1,TRBV6-6,NA,16,TGTGCCAGCAGACCCTCTGGGGGGACTCCGAACACTGAAGCTTTCTTT,CASRPSGGTPNTEAFF
NA,TRBJ1-6,TRBV19,NA,13,TGTGCCAGTAGTGCCTCGGGGGGTTCACCCCTCCACTTT,CASSASGGSPLHF
once,TRBJ2-3,TRBV11-3,TRBD1,14,TGTGCCAGCAGCTACAGGGGATTCACAGATACGCAGTATTTT,CASSYRGFTDTQYF
NA,TRBJ2-4,TRBV1,NA,18,TGCACCAGCCCCCGCTCTCCCGGACGGGGAATAGCCAAAAACATTCAGTACTTC,CTSPRSPGRGIAKNIQYF
once,TRBJ2-2,TRBV5-1,TRBD1,16,TGCGCCAGCAGCTTGTGGGGACAGGGGAACACCGGGGAGCTGTTTTTT,CASSLWGQGNTGELFF
NA,TRBJ1-5,TRBV27,TRBD1,16,TGTGCCAGCGGGACAGTGAGGGTTAAGGGCAATCAGCCCCAGCATTTT,CASGTVRVKGNQPQHF
NA,TRBJ1-1,TRBV5-8,NA,15,TGTGCCAGCAGCTTAGGGAGCGAAAGGAACACTGAAGCTTTCTTT,CASSLGSERNTEAFF
NA,TRBJ2-7,TRBV7-8,TRBD2,14,TGTGCCAGCAGCTCGGGACTAGCGGCCTACGAGCAGTACTTC,CASSSGLAAYEQYF
NA,TRBJ1-1,TRBV15,TRBD1,15,TGTGCCACCAGCAGCGGACAGGGGGCTGGGACTGAAGCTTTCTTT,CATSSGQGAGTEAFF
NA,TRBJ1-5,TRBV6-5,TRBD1,13,TGTGCCAGCAGTTCGGACAGGGCTCAGCCCCAGCATTTT,CASSSDRAQPQHF
NA,TRBJ2-3,TRBV5-4,NA,15,TGTGCCAGCAGCTTTAGGACGCTAGCCACAGATACGCAGTATTTT,CASSFRTLATDTQYF
NA,TRBJ2-1,TRBV29-1,NA,15,TGCAGCGTTTCTCTGCGGGGCGGGGCCTACAATGAGCAGTTCTTC,CSVSLRGGAYNEQFF
NA,TRBJ2-3,TRBV9,NA,14,TGTGCCAGCAGCCGGGGGGCCCGCGGAGATACGCAGTATTTT,CASSRGARGDTQYF
NA,TRBJ2-7,TRBV27,NA,15,TGTGCCGGAGCCGGGGCGAAGGGACTCTCCTACGAGCAGTACTTC,CAGAGAKGLSYEQYF
few,TRBJ2-1,TRBV5-6,NA,15,TGTGCCAGCAGCTGGAGGGGGGGATCCTACAATGAGCAGTTCTTC,CASSWRGGSYNEQFF
NA,TRBJ2-4,TRBV28,TRBD1,16,TGTGCCAGCAGTGGGGACAGGGCGCGAGCCAAAAACATTCAGTACTTC,CASSGDRARAKNIQYF
NA,TRBJ2-1,TRBV2,TRBD2,14,TGTGCCAGCAGTGAGGGGGGGACCTACAATGAGCAGTTCTTC,CASSEGGTYNEQFF
NA,TRBJ1-5,TRBV2,NA,13,TGTGCCAGCAGCTTCTACGAGAATCAGCCCCAGCATTTT,CASSFYENQPQHF
NA,TRBJ1-2,TRBV4-1,NA,15,TGCGCCAGCAGCCAAGATCCCGCAGGGGACTATGGCTACACCTTC,CASSQDPAGDYGYTF
NA,TRBJ2-7,TRBV5-1,TRBD1,15,TGCGCCAGCAGCTCGCACCGGGACAGGACCTACGAGCAGTACTTC,CASSSHRDRTYEQYF
NA,TRBJ2-7,TRBV11-2,NA,15,TGTGCCAGCAGCTTAAGGGGGAGCTATTCTTACGAGCAGTACTTC,CASSLRGSYSYEQYF
few,TRBJ1-1,TRBV5-5,NA,13,TGTGCCAGCAGCCTAAGAAGTGGCACTGAAGCTTTCTTT,CASSLRSGTEAFF
once,TRBJ2-1,TRBV7-2,NA,15,TGTGCCAGCAGCCCGTACTCAAGCTCCTACAATGAGCAGTTCTTC,CASSPYSSSYNEQFF
NA,TRBJ1-1,TRBV7-8,NA,13,TGTGCCAGCAGCTTAGCTCAGGCTGCCCCGGCTTTCTTT,CASSLAQAAPAFF
NA,TRBJ1-5,TRBV6-5,TRBD1,14,TGTGCCAGCAGTTTGACAGGGGTTAGTCAGCCCCAGCATTTT,CASSLTGVSQPQHF
NA,TRBJ2-3,TRBV5-6,NA,16,TGTGCCAGCATTAACCTGGGACAAATAGGGGCAGATACGCAGTATTTT,CASINLGQIGADTQYF
NA,TRBJ2-1,TRBV14,TRBD2,20,TGTGCCAGCAGCCAAGAAATTAGCGCTAGCGGGAGGTTGTTGGACAATGAGCAGTTCTTC,CASSQEISASGRLLDNEQFF
NA,TRBJ1-3,TRBV5-1,NA,16,TGCGCCAGCAGCGTGGGGACTGCTGGCTCTGGAAACACCATATATTTT,CASSVGTAGSGNTIYF
NA,TRBJ2-2,TRBV13,TRBD2,17,TGTGCCAGCAGCTTAAAACCGGGACTAGCGGGAGGAGGAGGAATGTTTTTT,CASSLKPGLAGGGGMFF
NA,TRBJ2-3,TRBV27,NA,14,TGTGCCAGCAGTTTAGTAGCGAGCACAGATACGCAGTATTTT,CASSLVASTDTQYF
NA,TRBJ1-5,TRBV28,NA,13,TGTGCCAGCAGGGGGGGGCCGGGACAGCCCCAGCATTTT,CASRGGPGQPQHF
NA,TRBJ2-7,TRBV5-6,TRBD1,13,TGTGCCAGCAGCTTCGCAGACAGGGACGAGCAGTACTTC,CASSFADRDEQYF
NA,TRBJ1-6,TRBV2,NA,15,TGTGCCAGCAGTGAAGCAGAGGTAGCAAATTCACCCCTCCACTTT,CASSEAEVANSPLHF
NA,TRBJ2-5,TRBV5-1,NA,14,TGCGCCAGCACCGAGGGACTCGCGGCTAGGGCCCAGTACTTC,CASTEGLAARAQYF
few,TRBJ1-2,TRBV7-9,NA,14,TGTGCCAGCAGCTTAGCCGGGGTAGACTATGGCTACACCTTC,CASSLAGVDYGYTF
NA,TRBJ2-6,TRBV15,NA,19,TGTGCCACCAGCAGAGATCGGATTCCGATGCGGGCTGGGGCCAACGTCCTGACTTTC,CATSRDRIPMRAGANVLTF
NA,TRBJ1-4,TRBV2,TRBD1,17,TGTGCCAGCAGCTACGGACAGGGTGATGCAACTAATGAAAAACTGTTTTTT,CASSYGQGDATNEKLFF
NA,TRBJ2-3,TRBV6-6,TRBD2,16,TGTGCCAGCAGTTACGACCGACTAGCGGAAACAGATACGCAGTATTTT,CASSYDRLAETDTQYF
NA,TRBJ2-3,TRBV7-2,NA,12,TGTGCCAGCACCTCTAGCACAGATACGCAGTATTTT,CASTSSTDTQYF
NA,TRBJ2-2,TRBV9,NA,15,TGTGCCAGCAGCGTAGTCGACAGAGACACCGGGGAGCTGTTTTTT,CASSVVDRDTGELFF
NA,TRBJ1-4,TRBV6-6,TRBD1,15,TGTGCCAGCAGCGCTTCGACAGGGGCTAATGAAAAACTGTTTTTT,CASSASTGANEKLFF
NA,TRBJ2-1,TRBV10-1,TRBD1,17,TGCGCCAGCAGCCCCGGGACAGGGGCTCTAATTTACAATGAGCAGTTCTTC,CASSPGTGALIYNEQFF
once,TRBJ2-7,TRBV28,NA,15,TGTGCCAGCAGTTTAACAGGGTCGCGTATCTACGAGCAGTACTTC,CASSLTGSRIYEQYF
once,TRBJ1-1,TRBV28,NA,14,TGTGCCAGCAGTTTAGTGAACAGGAACACTGAAGCTTTCTTT,CASSLVNRNTEAFF
NA,TRBJ1-1,TRBV15,NA,14,TGTGCCACCAGCAGAGATGCGGGGAGCACTGAAGCTTTCTTT,CATSRDAGSTEAFF
NA,TRBJ1-5,TRBV5-1,NA,15,TGCGCCAGCAGCATGGACGGGATTAGCAATCAGCCCCAGCATTTT,CASSMDGISNQPQHF
NA,TRBJ2-7,TRBV18,TRBD1,14,TGTGCCAGCTCACCCCAGGACAGGGCCTACGAGCAGTACTTC,CASSPQDRAYEQYF
NA,TRBJ1-5,TRBV28,TRBD1,17,TGTGCCAGCAGAGACCGGGACAGATCATATAGCAATCAGCCCCAGCATTTT,CASRDRDRSYSNQPQHF
NA,TRBJ2-3,TRBV5-1,NA,15,TGCGCCAGCAGCTCCTCCGGGACACACACAGATACGCAGTATTTT,CASSSSGTHTDTQYF
NA,TRBJ2-3,TRBV4-2,TRBD2,16,TGTGCCAGCAGCCAAACTAGCGGGGGATTTACAGATACGCAGTATTTT,CASSQTSGGFTDTQYF
NA,TRBJ2-7,TRBV28,NA,18,TGTGCCAGCAGCCCTATCCTTAGGCGGGTCGGTACTGCCTACGAGCAGTACTTC,CASSPILRRVGTAYEQYF